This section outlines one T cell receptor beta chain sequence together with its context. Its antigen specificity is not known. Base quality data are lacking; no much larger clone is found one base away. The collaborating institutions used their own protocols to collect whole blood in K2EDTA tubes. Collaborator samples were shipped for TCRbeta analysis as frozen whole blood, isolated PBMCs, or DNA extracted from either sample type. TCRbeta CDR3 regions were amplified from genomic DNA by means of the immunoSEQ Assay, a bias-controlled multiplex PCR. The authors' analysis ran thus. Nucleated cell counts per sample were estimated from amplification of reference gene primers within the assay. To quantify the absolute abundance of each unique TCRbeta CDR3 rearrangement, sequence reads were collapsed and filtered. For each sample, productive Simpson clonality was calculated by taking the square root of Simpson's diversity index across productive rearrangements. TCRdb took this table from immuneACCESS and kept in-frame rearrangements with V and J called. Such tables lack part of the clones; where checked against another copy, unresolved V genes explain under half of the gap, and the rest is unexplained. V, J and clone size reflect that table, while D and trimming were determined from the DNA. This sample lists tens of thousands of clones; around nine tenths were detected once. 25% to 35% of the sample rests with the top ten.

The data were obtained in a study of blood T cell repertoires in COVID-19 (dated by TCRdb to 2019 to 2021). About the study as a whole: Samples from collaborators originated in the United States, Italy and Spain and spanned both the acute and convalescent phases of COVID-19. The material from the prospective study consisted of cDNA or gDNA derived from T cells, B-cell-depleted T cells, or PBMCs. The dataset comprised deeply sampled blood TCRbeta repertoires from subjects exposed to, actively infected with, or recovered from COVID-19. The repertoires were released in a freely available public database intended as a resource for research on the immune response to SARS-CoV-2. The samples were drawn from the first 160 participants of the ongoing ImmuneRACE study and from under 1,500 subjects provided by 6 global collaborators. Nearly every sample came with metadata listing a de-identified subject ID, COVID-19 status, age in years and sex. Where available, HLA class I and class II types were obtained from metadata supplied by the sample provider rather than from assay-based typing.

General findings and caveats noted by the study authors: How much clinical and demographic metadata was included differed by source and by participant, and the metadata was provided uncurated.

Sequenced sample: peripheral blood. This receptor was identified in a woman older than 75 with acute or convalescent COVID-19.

The DNA sequence follows: TGTGCCAGCTCATCGACAGGGGAAGATACGCAGTATTTT. The translation is CASSSTGEDTQYF. Here the chain combines TRBV18 and TRBJ2-3; TRBD1 fits 8 bases in the junction. Taken from cysteine to phenylalanine, the CDR3 has 13 residues. Solely the CDR3 DNA is kept, with 39 bases framed from the first base. The germline V gene encodes CDR1 KGHSH and CDR2 LQKENI. V loses 5 bases at its end and J loses 5 bases; junction bases beyond the gene matches: 3.